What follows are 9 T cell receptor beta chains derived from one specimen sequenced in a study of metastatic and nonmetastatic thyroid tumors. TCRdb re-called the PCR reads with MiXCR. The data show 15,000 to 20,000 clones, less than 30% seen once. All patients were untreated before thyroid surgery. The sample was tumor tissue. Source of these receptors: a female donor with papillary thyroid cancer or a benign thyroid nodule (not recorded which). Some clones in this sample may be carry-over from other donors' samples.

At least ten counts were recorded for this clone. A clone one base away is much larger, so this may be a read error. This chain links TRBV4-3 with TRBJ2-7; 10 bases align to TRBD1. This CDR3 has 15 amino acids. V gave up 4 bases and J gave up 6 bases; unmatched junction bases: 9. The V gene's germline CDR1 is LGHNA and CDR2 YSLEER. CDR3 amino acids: CASSLARTGGSEQYF. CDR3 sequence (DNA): TGCGCCAGCAGCCTAGCCAGGACAGGGGGGAGCGAGCAGTACTTC.

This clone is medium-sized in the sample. In nucleotides, the CDR3 is TGTGCCAGCAGTTTCAGGGCCCGTAATGAAAAACTGTTTTTT. Translated: CASSFRARNEKLFF. This chain uses TRBV28 with TRBJ1-4; TRBD1 is a possible D gene (5 bases). Germline values: CDR1 MDHEN, CDR2 SYDVKM. This CDR3 is built from 14 residues. Deletions cut 3 bases from V and 4 bases from J, with 9 bases between.

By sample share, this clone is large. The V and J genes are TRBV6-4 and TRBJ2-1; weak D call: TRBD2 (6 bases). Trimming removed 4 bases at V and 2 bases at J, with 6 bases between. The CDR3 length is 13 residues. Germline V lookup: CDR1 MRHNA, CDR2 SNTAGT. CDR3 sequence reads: CASSAGAYNEQFF. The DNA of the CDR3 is TGTGCCAGCAGTGCGGGAGCCTACAATGAGCAGTTCTTC.

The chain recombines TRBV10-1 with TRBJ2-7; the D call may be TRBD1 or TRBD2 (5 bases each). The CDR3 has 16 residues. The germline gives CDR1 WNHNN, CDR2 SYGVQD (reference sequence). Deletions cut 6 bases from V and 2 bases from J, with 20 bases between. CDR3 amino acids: CASRPFVGRTPYEQYF. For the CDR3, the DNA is TGCGCCAGCAGACCTTTTGTGGGACGCACTCCCTACGAGCAGTACTTC.

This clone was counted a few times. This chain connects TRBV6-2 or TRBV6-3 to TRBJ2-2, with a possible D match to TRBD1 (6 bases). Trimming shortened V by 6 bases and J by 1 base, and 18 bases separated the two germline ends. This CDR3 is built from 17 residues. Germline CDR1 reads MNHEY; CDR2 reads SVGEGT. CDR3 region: CASRAPLGAGNTGELFF. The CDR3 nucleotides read TGTGCCAGCAGGGCCCCGTTGGGGGCGGGGAACACCGGGGAGCTGTTTTTT.

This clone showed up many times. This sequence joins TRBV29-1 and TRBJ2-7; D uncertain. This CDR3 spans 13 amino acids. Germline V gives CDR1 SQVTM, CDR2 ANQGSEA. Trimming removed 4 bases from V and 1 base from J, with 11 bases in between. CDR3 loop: CSVASPISYEQYF. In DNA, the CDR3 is TGCAGCGTTGCTAGTCCAATTTCCTACGAGCAGTACTTC.

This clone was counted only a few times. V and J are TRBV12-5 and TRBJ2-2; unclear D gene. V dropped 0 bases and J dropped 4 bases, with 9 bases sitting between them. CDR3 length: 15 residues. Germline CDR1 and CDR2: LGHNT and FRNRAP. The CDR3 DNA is TGTGCTAGTGGTTTGGTAGGGCCGGGCACCGGGGAGCTGTTTTTT. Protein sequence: CASGLVGPGTGELFF.

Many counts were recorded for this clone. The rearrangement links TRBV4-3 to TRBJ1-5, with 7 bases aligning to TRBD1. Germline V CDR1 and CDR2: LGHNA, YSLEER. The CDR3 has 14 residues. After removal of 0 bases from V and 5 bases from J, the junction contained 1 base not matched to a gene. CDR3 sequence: CASSQEGGYQPQHF. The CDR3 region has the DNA TGCGCCAGCAGCCAAGAAGGGGGCTATCAGCCCCAGCATTTT.

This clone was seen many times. In nucleotides, the CDR3 is TGTGCCAGCAGCTTGTGGAGCGAGCAGTACTTC. This translates into CASSLWSEQYF. The V gene is TRBV5-6, the J gene TRBJ2-7; D not resolved. Germline V lookup: CDR1 SGHDT, CDR2 YYEEEE. V was trimmed by 1 base and J by 6 bases, leaving 5 bases between them. This CDR3 comprises 11 residues.